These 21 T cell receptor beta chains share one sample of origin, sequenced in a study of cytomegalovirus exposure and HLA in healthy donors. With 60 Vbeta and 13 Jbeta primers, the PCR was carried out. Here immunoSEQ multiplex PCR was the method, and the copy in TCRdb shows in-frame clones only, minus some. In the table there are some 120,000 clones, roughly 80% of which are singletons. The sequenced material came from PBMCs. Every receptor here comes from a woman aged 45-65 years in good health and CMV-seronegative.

The CDR3 region is CASSEPRDYLVDTQYF. As DNA, the CDR3 is TGTGCCAGCAGCGAGCCCCGGGACTACCTGGTAGATACGCAGTATTTT. The chain combines TRBV7-9 with TRBJ2-3; the match to TRBD2 covers 7 bases. Trimming at V came to 5 bases and at J to 5 bases, leaving 13 bases not matched to a gene. Germline CDR1 and CDR2: SEHNR and FQNEAQ (reference sequence). The CDR3 length is 16 residues. Full variable domain (outside the CDR3, taken from reference TRBV7-9 and TRBJ2-3): DTGVSQNPRHKITKRGQNVTFRCDPISEHNRLYWYRQTLGQGPEFLTYFQNEAQLEKSRLLSDRFSAERPKGSFSTLEIQRTEQGDSAMYLCASSEPRDYLVDTQYFGPGTRLTVL.

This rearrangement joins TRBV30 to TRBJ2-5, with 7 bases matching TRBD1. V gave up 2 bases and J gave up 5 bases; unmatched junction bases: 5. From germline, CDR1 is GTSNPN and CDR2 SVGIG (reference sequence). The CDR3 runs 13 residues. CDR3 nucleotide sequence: TGTGCCTGGAGTCGACAGGGTCCGGAGACCCAGTACTTC. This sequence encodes CAWSRQGPETQYF.

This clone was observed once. The CDR3 DNA sequence: TGTGCCATCAGTGAGGGACAGGGGGAGAGCACAGATACGCAGTATTTT. Amino acid sequence: CAISEGQGESTDTQYF. The chain is built from TRBV10-3 and TRBJ2-3, with 10 bases identical to TRBD1. The CDR3 is made up of 16 amino acids. V was pared by 2 bases and J by 0 bases, with 2 bases of the junction left unmatched. Germline assignment: CDR1 ENHRY and CDR2 SYGVKD.

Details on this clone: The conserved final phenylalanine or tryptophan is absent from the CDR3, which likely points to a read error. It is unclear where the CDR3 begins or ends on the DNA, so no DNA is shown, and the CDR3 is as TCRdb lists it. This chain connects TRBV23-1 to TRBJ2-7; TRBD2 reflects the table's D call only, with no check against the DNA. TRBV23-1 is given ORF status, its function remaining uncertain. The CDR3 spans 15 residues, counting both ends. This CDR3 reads CASSQSERTSGRRLP.

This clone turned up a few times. The CDR3 coding sequence is TGTGCCAGCAGGATGAGCTCCTATAATTCACCCCTCCACTTT. Amino acids: CASRMSSYNSPLHF. The J gene is TRBJ1-6, the V gene TRBV27; D not certain. CDR1 is MNHEY and CDR2 is SMNVEV in the germline V gene (reference sequence). This CDR3 has 14 amino acids. Deletions cut 6 bases from V and 0 bases from J, with 6 bases between.

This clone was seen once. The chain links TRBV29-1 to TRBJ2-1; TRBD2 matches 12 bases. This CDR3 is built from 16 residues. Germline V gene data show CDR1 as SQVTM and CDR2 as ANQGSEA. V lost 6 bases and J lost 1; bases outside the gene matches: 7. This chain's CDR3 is CSVTGLAGSSYNEQFF. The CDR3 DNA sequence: TGCAGCGTCACTGGACTAGCGGGATCTTCCTACAATGAGCAGTTCTTC.

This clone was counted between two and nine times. CDR3 amino acids: CASSTNYGTGIGEQYF. The CDR3 DNA follows: TGTGCCAGTAGTACTAACTACGGGACAGGGATAGGGGAGCAGTACTTC. The chain uses TRBV19 and TRBJ2-7; 9 nucleotides match TRBD1. V lost 4 bases to trimming and J lost 7 bases; unmatched junction nucleotides: 14. Germline V gene sequence: CDR1 LNHDA, CDR2 SQIVND (reference sequence). The CDR3 consists of 16 residues. Full variable domain (outside the CDR3, taken from reference TRBV19 and TRBJ2-7): DGGITQSPKYLFRKEGQNVTLSCEQNLNHDAMYWYRQDPGQGLRLIYYSQIVNDFQKGDIAEGYSVSREKKESFPLTVTSAQKNPTAFYLCASSTNYGTGIGEQYFGPGTRLTVT.

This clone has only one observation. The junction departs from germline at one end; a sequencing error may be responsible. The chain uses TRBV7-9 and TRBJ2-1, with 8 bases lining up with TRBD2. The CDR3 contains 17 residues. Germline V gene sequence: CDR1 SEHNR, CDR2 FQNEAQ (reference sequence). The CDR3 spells CSSSRSPSTSGYNEQFF. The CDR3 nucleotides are TGTTCCAGCAGCCGATCTCCAAGCACTAGCGGTTACAATGAGCAGTTCTTC. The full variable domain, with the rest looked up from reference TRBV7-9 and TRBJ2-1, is DTGVSQNPRHKITKRGQNVTFRCDPISEHNRLYWYRQTLGQGPEFLTYFQNEAQLEKSRLLSDRFSAERPKGSFSTLEIQRTEQGDSAMYLCSSSRSPSTSGYNEQFFGPGTRLTVL.

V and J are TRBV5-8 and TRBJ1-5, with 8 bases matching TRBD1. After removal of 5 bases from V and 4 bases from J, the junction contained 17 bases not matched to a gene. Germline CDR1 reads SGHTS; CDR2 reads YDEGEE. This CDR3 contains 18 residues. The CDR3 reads CASRTPGQVRHGNQPQHF. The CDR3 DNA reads TGTGCCAGCAGGACGCCGGGACAGGTGCGTCATGGAAATCAGCCCCAGCATTTT.

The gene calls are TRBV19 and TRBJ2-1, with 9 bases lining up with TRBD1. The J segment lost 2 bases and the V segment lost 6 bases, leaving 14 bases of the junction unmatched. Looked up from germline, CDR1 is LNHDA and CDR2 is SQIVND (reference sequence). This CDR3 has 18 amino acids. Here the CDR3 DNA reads TGTGCCAGTAGCGGGGAGGACCCAGGACAGGGGACCTACAATGAGCAGTTCTTC. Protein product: CASSGEDPGQGTYNEQFF.

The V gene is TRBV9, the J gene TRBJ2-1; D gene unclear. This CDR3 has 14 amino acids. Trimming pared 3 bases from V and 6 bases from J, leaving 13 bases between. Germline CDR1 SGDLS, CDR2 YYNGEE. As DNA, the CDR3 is TGTGCCAGCAGCGCCCGAACAGTCCCCAATGAGCAGTTCTTC. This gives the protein CASSARTVPNEQFF.

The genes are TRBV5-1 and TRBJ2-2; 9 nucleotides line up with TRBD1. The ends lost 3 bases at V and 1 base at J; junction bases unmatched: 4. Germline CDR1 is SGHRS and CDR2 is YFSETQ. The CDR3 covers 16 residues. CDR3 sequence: CASSWAGQGNTGELFF. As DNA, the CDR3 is TGCGCCAGCAGCTGGGCGGGACAGGGGAACACCGGGGAGCTGTTTTTT.

The CDR3 nucleotides read TGCGCCAGCAGCCAAGAATTAGCTAGGAATGAGCAGTTCTTC. Amino acids: CASSQELARNEQFF. This chain joins TRBV4-3 and TRBJ2-1; D is unclear. V lost 0 bases and J lost 7, with 10 bases in between. Germline V CDR1 and CDR2: LGHNA, YSLEER. The CDR3 is 14 amino acids.

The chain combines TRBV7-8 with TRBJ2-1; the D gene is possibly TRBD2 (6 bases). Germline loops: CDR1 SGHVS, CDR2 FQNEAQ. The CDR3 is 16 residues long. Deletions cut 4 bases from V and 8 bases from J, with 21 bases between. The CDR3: CASSSDLTSGWDEQFF. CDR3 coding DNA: TGTGCCAGCAGCTCCGATTTGACTAGTGGATGGGATGAGCAGTTCTTC. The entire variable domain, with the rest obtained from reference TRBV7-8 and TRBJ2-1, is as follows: GAGVSQSPRYKVAKRGQDVALRCDPISGHVSLFWYQQALGQGPEFLTYFQNEAQLDKSGLPSDRFFAERPEGSVSTLKIQRTQQEDSAVYLCASSSDLTSGWDEQFFGPGTRLTVL.

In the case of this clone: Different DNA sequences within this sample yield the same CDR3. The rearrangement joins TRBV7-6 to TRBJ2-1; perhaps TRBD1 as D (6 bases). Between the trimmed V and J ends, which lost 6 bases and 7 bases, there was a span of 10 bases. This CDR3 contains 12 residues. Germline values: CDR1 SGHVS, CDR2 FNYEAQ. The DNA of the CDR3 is TGTGCCAGCAGTTTTACAGGGAATGAGCAGTTCTTC. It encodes CASSFTGNEQFF.

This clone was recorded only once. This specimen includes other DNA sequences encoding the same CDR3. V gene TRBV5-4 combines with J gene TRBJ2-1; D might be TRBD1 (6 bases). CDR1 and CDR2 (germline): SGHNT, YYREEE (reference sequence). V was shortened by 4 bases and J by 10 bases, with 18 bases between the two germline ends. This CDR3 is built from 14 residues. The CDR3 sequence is CASSASWTAPEQFF. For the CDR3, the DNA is TGTGCCAGCAGCGCCTCTTGGACAGCTCCCGAGCAGTTCTTC.

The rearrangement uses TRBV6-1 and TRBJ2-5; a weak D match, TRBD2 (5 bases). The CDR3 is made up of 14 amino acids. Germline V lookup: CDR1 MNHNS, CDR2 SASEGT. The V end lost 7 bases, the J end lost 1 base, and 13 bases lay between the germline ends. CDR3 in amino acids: CASIPGSFQETQYF. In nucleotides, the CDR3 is TGTGCCAGCATTCCGGGGTCCTTCCAAGAGACCCAGTACTTC.

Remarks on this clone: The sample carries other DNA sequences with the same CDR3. Here the CDR3 DNA reads TGTGCCAGCAGTTACTCTACAGGGGACGGCAATCAGCCCCAGCATTTT. Amino acid sequence: CASSYSTGDGNQPQHF. V and J are TRBV6-6 and TRBJ1-5, with 7 bases fitting TRBD1. The germline gives CDR1 MNHNY, CDR2 SVGAGI (reference sequence). CDR3 length equals 16 residues. J lost 2 bases, V lost 0 bases, and 4 bases had no gene match.

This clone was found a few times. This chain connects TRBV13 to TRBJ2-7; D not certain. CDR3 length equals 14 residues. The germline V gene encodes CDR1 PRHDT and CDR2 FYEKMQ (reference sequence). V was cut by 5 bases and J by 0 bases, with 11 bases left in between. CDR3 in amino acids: CASSRGRSSYEQYF. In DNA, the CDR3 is TGTGCCAGCAGCAGAGGCCGGAGCTCCTACGAGCAGTACTTC.

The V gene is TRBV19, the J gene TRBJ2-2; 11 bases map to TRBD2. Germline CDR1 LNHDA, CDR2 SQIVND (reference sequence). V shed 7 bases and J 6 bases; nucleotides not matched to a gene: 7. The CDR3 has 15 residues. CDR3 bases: TGTGCCAGTAAATTAGCGGGAGGGGAGGCCGGGGAGCTGTTTTTT. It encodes CASKLAGGEAGELFF.

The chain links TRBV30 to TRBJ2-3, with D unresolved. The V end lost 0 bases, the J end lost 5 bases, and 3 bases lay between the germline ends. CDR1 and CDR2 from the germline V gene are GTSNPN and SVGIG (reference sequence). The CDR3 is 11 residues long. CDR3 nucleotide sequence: TGTGCCTGGAGTGTACAAGATACGCAGTATTTT. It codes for CAWSVQDTQYF.